Listed below are T cell receptor beta chains from one sample, sequenced in a study of blood T cells in healthy people across ages. One entry per CDR3 protein results from TCRdb running MiXCR on the 5' RACE reads. Here the sample spans over 1,500,000 distinct CDR3 sequences, roughly 43% being singletons. Source material: blood. All receptors come from a human donor in good health. Each CDR3 is given with its conserved first and last residue. The D gene is left open where the match is weak. A row's size may be missing; if present it is once, few, many or a size class.

j_gene | abundance | v_gene | d_gene | CDR3nt | CDR3aa
TRBJ1-2 | NA | TRBV18 | NA | TGTGCCAGCTCACCACTGGCAGCTACTAACTATGGCTACACCTTC | CASSPLAATNYGYTF
TRBJ2-7 | few | TRBV14 | NA | TGTGCCAGCAACCTCCTCCCAGGGTACTACGAGCAGTACTTC | CASNLLPGYYEQYF
TRBJ2-1 | NA | TRBV7-9 | NA | TGTGCCAGCAGCTTACGCGTTACAGAGGCCAAGTTCTTC | CASSLRVTEAKFF
TRBJ1-2 | NA | TRBV2 | NA | TGTGCCAGCAGCCCCAGCCGTCCTGGTACGACTAACTATGGCTACACCTTC | CASSPSRPGTTNYGYTF
TRBJ2-3 | few | TRBV7-2 | NA | TGTGCCAGCAGCTTAGGGGCAGGGGGAGGAAGCACAGATACGCAGTATTTT | CASSLGAGGGSTDTQYF
TRBJ1-1 | few | TRBV9 | NA | TGTGCCAGCAGCGCCGGGGGGAACACTGAAGCTTTCTTT | CASSAGGNTEAFF
TRBJ2-3 | once | TRBV20-1 | NA | TGCAGTATCAGCAAGGGGGTTGTCGAAGATACGCAGTATTTT | CSISKGVVEDTQYF
TRBJ2-7 | NA | TRBV2 | NA | TGTGCCAGCAGTGAACAGTATAGCTCCTACGAGCAGTACTTC | CASSEQYSSYEQYF
TRBJ1-2 | few | TRBV5-6 | TRBD1 | TGTGCCAGCAGCAGGCCGACAGGGGGCGCGTTTGGCTACACCTTC | CASSRPTGGAFGYTF
TRBJ2-5 | NA | TRBV3-1 | NA | TGTGCCAGCAGCCAAGATCTTCGGGTTGGGAAGACCCAGTACTTC | CASSQDLRVGKTQYF
TRBJ1-2 | NA | TRBV5-6 | TRBD1 | TGTGCCAGCAGCCGTCGGACAGGGGAACGTGATGGCTACACCTTC | CASSRRTGERDGYTF
TRBJ2-7 | NA | TRBV12-5 | NA | TGTGCTAGTGGTTTCTTAGGGCTCCCTCGCTCCTACGAGCAGTACTTC | CASGFLGLPRSYEQYF
TRBJ2-3 | NA | TRBV10-3 | NA | TGTGCCATCAGTGAGGCGGGACGGAGCGAGGTGGTAGATACGCAGTATTTT | CAISEAGRSEVVDTQYF
TRBJ2-7 | NA | TRBV20-1 | TRBD1 | TGCAGTGCTAGAAAGGGTAGAGTGGGACAGGGGTTCCCCCACGAGCAGTACTTC | CSARKGRVGQGFPHEQYF
TRBJ2-7 | NA | TRBV5-5 | NA | TGTGCCAGCAGTGATCAGGGGACCTTTTCCTACGAGCAGTACTTC | CASSDQGTFSYEQYF
TRBJ1-1 | NA | TRBV7-2 | TRBD1 | TGTGCCAGCAGCACCCGACAGGGATCGGTTGAAGCTTTCTTT | CASSTRQGSVEAFF
TRBJ2-1 | few | TRBV6-5 | NA | TGTGCCAGCAGTTACTCGACGCGGGGCCTCAATGAGCAGTTCTTC | CASSYSTRGLNEQFF
TRBJ1-2 | NA | TRBV5-1 | NA | TGCGCCAGCAGCTTGCTAGGGATGGGTGGCTACACCTTC | CASSLLGMGGYTF
TRBJ2-5 | NA | TRBV10-3 | TRBD1 | TGTGCCATCAGTGAGGGACAGGGAAAACGACGACACAGAGAGACCCAGTACTTC | CAISEGQGKRRHRETQYF
TRBJ2-7 | few | TRBV11-2 | TRBD1 | TGTGCCAGCAGCACAGCCGGGACAGGGGTTGAGCAGTACTTC | CASSTAGTGVEQYF
TRBJ2-7 | few | TRBV5-5 | TRBD1 | TGTGCCAGCAGCTTTGAGACAGGGGGGTACGAGCAGTACTTC | CASSFETGGYEQYF
TRBJ2-2 | few | TRBV4-2 | NA | TGTGCCAGCAGCCAAGAAAGTTTTGCCGGGGAGCTGTTTTTT | CASSQESFAGELFF
TRBJ2-2 | NA | TRBV10-3 | NA | TGTGCCATCAGTGAGGGGCCACCGAACACCGGGGAGCTGTTTTTT | CAISEGPPNTGELFF
TRBJ1-1 | NA | TRBV9 | NA | TGTGCCAGCAGCCCACCATGGGGGGTACTCACTGAAGCTTTCTTT | CASSPPWGVLTEAFF
TRBJ1-3 | few | TRBV7-2 | NA | TGTGCCAGCAGCTTAGCTGGCTTGATCTCTGGAAACACCATATATTTT | CASSLAGLISGNTIYF
TRBJ1-5 | NA | TRBV7-2 | NA | TGTGCCAGCAGCTTAGAGGCAGCCTCAAATCAGCCCCAGCATTTT | CASSLEAASNQPQHF
TRBJ2-5 | NA | TRBV20-1 | TRBD2 | TGCAGTGCAACCCGGGGGGGAGGCCAAGAGACCCAGTACTTC | CSATRGGGQETQYF
TRBJ2-5 | NA | TRBV29-1 | NA | TGCAGCGGCACCCTTAGCGCCTACCAAGAGACCCAGTACTTC | CSGTLSAYQETQYF
TRBJ2-3 | NA | TRBV2 | TRBD2 | TGTGCCAGCAGCCCATCAGGGCCTAGCGGAGATACGCAGTATTTT | CASSPSGPSGDTQYF
TRBJ2-3 | few | TRBV3-1 | NA | TGTGCCAGCAGCCAAGAAGACCGGGGAAGCACAGATACGCAGTATTTT | CASSQEDRGSTDTQYF
TRBJ1-5 | NA | TRBV28 | NA | TGTGCCAGCCAATACGCGGGCAGGGCAGCCTATCAGCCCCAGCATTTT | CASQYAGRAAYQPQHF
TRBJ2-1 | NA | TRBV11-2 | TRBD1 | TGTGCCAGCAGCTTAGCCCCGGACAGGGGGCGCGGGGAGCAGTTCTTC | CASSLAPDRGRGEQFF
TRBJ1-1 | NA | TRBV6-5 | NA | TGTGCCAGCACCTCGGGGAAGAACACTGAAGCTTTCTTT | CASTSGKNTEAFF
TRBJ1-2 | few | TRBV25-1 | TRBD1 | TGTGCCAGCAGTGACGGGACAGGGGGATTTCGTGGCTACACCTTC | CASSDGTGGFRGYTF
TRBJ1-1 | few | TRBV12-3/TRBV12-4 | NA | TGTGCCAGCAGTTTAGCCAGAGGGATCACTGTAGCTTTCTTT | CASSLARGITVAFF
TRBJ2-1 | NA | TRBV15 | NA | TGTGCCACCCACCCCAGGGGGGCCTCCTACAATGAGCAGTTCTTC | CATHPRGASYNEQFF
TRBJ2-1 | NA | TRBV28 | TRBD2 | TGTGCCAGCAGCCACGATGTCGGAGCGGGGAGCTCCTACAATGAGCAGTTCTTC | CASSHDVGAGSSYNEQFF
TRBJ1-2 | NA | TRBV18 | TRBD1 | TGTGCCAGCTCACCACGGGCCGAGGGACAGCTCCATGGCTACACCTTC | CASSPRAEGQLHGYTF
TRBJ1-4 | NA | TRBV27 | NA | TGTGCCGGCAGTTTATATCCAAACAGAGCCGAAAAACTGTTTTTT | CAGSLYPNRAEKLFF
TRBJ2-1 | NA | TRBV27 | NA | TGTGCCAGCAGTTTATATGGGGGCCATGAGCAGTTCTTC | CASSLYGGHEQFF
TRBJ2-7 | few | TRBV15 | NA | TGTGCCACCAGCAGAGATCAGGGGGGGTACGAGCAGTACTTC | CATSRDQGGYEQYF
TRBJ1-1 | few | TRBV12-3/TRBV12-4 | NA | TGTGCCAGCAGTACCCGGGACACCGCTTTCTTT | CASSTRDTAFF
TRBJ2-4 | NA | TRBV7-8 | TRBD2 | TGTGCCAGCAGCCTACTGCTGACTAGCGGCTCTATTCAGTACTTC | CASSLLLTSGSIQYF